This T cell receptor (beta chain) was identified in a study of blood T cell repertoires in COVID-19. Turning to the study itself: Researchers got acute and convalescent COVID-19 samples from the United States, Italy and Spain.

The CDR3 totals 15 residues. From germline, CDR1 is SNHLY and CDR2 FYNNEI. V was pared by 6 bases and J by 2 bases, with 6 bases of the junction left unmatched. Under the authors' procedure: Estimated nucleated cell counts came from reference gene primer amplification. Profiling relied on immunoSEQ multiplex PCR, and the TCRdb table lists in-frame clones only, not all of them. V, J and clone size are those of that table, while D and trimming were read from the DNA. The profile shows some 350,000 clones, 75% to 90% of them singletons. Individuals aged roughly 18 to 100 years were recruited from fewer than 30 US areas. For recovered donors of Cohort 3, there were two negative PCRs, clearance, or symptom resolution.

The TCR originated in a young man who had recovered from COVID-19. The rearrangement uses TRBV2 and TRBJ1-5; 8 positions match TRBD1. The sample consisted of PBMCs or T cells enriched from blood (not recorded which). Here the CDR3 DNA reads TGTGCCAGCAGGTACAGGGGGGGTGGCAATCAGCCCCAGCATTTT. This codes for CASRYRGGGNQPQHF.